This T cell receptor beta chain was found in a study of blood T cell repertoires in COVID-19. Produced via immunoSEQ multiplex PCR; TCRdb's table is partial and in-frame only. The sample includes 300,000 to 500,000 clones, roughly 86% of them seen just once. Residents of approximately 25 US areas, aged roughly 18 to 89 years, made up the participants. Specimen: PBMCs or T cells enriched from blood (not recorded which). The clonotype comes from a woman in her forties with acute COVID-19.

In DNA form, the CDR3 reads TGTGCCAGCAGGAAACAGCCAGGTAGCTCCTACGAGCAGTACTTC. Amino acid sequence: CASRKQPGSSYEQYF. The rearrangement joins TRBV6-5 to TRBJ2-7; D remains unclear. In germline, CDR1 is MNHEY, CDR2 SVGAGI. Trimming took off 6 bases at V and 0 bases at J, with 15 bases between the two ends. CDR3 size: 15 residues.